This T cell receptor (beta chain) was recovered during a study of vaccination and CD4 T cells after COVID-19. Sequence data for DNA of cultured CD4+ T cells were generated by the Oncomine TCR Beta short-read assay. TCRdb processed the PCR reads anew with MiXCR; each CDR3 protein has one entry. The sample yields roughly 16,000 distinct CDR3 sequences, roughly 56% seen once. As regards this clonotype: The antigen remains undetermined.

Treatment noted: roughly ten-day PBMC culture with coronavirus spike peptide pools or control peptides (ViraFEST assay). V lost 5 bases and J lost 1; bases outside the gene matches: 9. The CDR3 has 16 amino acids. Per the germline V gene, CDR1 is DFQATT and CDR2 is SNEGSKA (reference sequence). The sample here was cultured CD4+ T cells from blood, taken after SARS-CoV-2 vaccination. The sequence was obtained from a human donor with COVID-19. The V and J genes are TRBV20-1 and TRBJ1-3; 9 bases align to TRBD1. This CDR3 reads CSASRTGGLSGNTIYF. CDR3 sequence (DNA): TGCAGTGCTTCCCGTACAGGGGGCTTATCTGGAAACACCATATATTTT.